This T cell receptor (beta chain) appears in the sequencing data of a study of blood T cells in healthy people across ages. Together with a sample-barcoded 5' primer, a J-beta primer mix was included in a second PCR lasting about 6 to 11 cycles. Every individual sample yielded 2.5 million or more paired-end reads (each containing CDR3). Each CDR3 protein is one row after TCRdb ran MiXCR on the 5' RACE reads. The data hold 870,000 or so distinct CDR3 sequences, with under 35% observed a single time. As concerns this clonotype: Its cognate antigen is unknown.

This CDR3 has 15 amino acids. Trimming removed 3 bases from V and 1 base from J, with 10 bases in between. Germline V gene sequence: CDR1 SEHNR, CDR2 FQNEAQ (reference sequence). Overall study findings and caveats: A roughly linear fall in TCR beta diversity per million T cells was seen with increasing age.

The gene calls are TRBV7-9 and TRBJ1-3; D call uncertain. The sample taken for sequencing was blood. The receptor was derived from an elderly woman in good health. CDR3 DNA: TGTGCCAGCAGCTTGTCTAGGGCGTCTGGAAACACCATATATTTT. Encoded protein: CASSLSRASGNTIYF. The entire variable domain, with the rest obtained from reference TRBV7-9 and TRBJ1-3, is as follows: DTGVSQNPRHKITKRGQNVTFRCDPISEHNRLYWYRQTLGQGPEFLTYFQNEAQLEKSRLLSDRFSAERPKGSFSTLEIQRTEQGDSAMYLCASSLSRASGNTIYFGEGSWLTVV.